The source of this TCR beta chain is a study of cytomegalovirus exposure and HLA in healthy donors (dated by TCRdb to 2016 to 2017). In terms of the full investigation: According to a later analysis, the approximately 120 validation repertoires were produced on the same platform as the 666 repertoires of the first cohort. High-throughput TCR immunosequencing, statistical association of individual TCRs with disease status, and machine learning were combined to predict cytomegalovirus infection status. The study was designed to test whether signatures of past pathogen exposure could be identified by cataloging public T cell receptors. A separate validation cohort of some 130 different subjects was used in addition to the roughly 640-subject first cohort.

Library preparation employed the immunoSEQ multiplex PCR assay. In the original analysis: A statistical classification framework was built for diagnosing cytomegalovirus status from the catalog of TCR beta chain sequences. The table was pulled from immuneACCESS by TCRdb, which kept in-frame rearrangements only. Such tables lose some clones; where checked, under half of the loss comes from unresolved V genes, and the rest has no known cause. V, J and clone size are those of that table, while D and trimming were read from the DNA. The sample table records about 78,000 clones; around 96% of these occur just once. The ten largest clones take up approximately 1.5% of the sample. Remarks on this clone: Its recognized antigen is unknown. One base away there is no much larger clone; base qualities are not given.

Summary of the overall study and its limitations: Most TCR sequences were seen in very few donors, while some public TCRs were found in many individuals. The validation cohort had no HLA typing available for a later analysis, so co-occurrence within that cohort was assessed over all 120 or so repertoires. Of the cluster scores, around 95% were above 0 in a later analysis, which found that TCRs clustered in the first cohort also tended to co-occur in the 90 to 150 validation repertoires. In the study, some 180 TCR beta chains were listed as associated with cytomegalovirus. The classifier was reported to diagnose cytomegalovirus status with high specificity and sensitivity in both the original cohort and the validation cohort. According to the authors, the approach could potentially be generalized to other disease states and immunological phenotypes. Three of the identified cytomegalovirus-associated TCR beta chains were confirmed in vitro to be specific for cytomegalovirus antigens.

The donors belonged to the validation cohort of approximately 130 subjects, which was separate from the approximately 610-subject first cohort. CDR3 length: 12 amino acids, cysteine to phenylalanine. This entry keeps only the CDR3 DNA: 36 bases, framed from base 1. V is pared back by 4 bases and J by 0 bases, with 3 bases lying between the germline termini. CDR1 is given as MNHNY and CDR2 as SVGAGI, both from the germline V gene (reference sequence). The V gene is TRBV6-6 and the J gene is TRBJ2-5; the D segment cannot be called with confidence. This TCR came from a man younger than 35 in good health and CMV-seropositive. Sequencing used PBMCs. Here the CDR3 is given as CASSFYQETQYF. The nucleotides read TGTGCCAGCAGTTTCTACCAAGAGACCCAGTACTTC.